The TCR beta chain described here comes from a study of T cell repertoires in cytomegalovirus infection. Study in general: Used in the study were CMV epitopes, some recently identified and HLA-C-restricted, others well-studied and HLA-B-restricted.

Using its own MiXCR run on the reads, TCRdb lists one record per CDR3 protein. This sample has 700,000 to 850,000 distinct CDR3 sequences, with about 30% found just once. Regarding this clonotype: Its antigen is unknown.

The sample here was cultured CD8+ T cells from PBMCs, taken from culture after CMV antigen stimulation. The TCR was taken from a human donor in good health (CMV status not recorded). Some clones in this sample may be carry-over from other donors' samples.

The CDR3 nucleotides are TGTGCCAGCAGTTTCCCAGACAGTTATCAGCCCCAGCATTTT. Its protein is CASSFPDSYQPQHF. The V and J genes are TRBV28 and TRBJ1-5, with a tentative D call TRBD1 (5 bases). The CDR3 runs to 14 residues. The V end lost 3 bases, the J end lost 5 bases, and 11 bases lay between the germline ends. In germline, CDR1 is MDHEN, CDR2 SYDVKM.